This T cell receptor beta chain was profiled in a study of vaccination and CD4 T cells after COVID-19. Study summary: Cellular stimulation was performed using overlapping spike peptides derived from SARS-CoV-2, HCoV-NL63, HCoV-OC43 and HCoV-229E.

Once obtained from cultured CD4+ T cells, the DNA was sequenced using the Oncomine TCR Beta short-read assay. One entry per CDR3 protein results from TCRdb running MiXCR on the PCR reads. Among just over 20,000 distinct CDR3 sequences listed, less than 75% were seen once. Treatment of the sample: roughly 11-day PBMC culture with coronavirus spike peptide pools or control peptides (ViraFEST assay). ViraFEST enlarged antigen-specific T cell populations with peptide pools and afterwards sequenced TCRs. Days 3 and 7 were when half the medium was replaced with fresh IL-2 medium. Looked up from germline, CDR1 is DFQATT and CDR2 is SNEGSKA (reference sequence). The CDR3 is 14 amino acids. Trimming removed 5 bases from V and 7 bases from J, with 17 bases in between. With respect to this clonotype: The antigen remains undetermined.

Study results and caveats: Within the convalescent patients, a median approximately 86% of the SARS-CoV-2-reactive clones were ones that appeared only post-vaccination.

The sample consisted of CD4+ T cells from blood, cultured in vitro. This chain connects TRBV20-1 to TRBJ1-4; D may be TRBD1 (6 bases). The TCR sequence derives from a human donor who had recovered from COVID-19. This chain's CDR3 is CSAGKQGGSEKLFF. The CDR3 region has the DNA TGCAGTGCTGGAAAACAGGGAGGTAGTGAAAAACTGTTTTTT.